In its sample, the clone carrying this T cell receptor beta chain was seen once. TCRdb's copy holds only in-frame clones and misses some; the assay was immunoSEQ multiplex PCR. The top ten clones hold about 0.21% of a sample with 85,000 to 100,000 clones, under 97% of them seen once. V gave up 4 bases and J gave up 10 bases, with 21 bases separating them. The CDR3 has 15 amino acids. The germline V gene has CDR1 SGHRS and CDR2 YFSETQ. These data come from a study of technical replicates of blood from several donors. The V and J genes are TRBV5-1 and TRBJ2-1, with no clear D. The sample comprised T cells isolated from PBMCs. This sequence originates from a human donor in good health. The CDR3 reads CASSLTGGVLIEQFF. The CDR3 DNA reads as TGCGCCAGCAGCCTGACTGGTGGCGTTTTGATCGAGCAGTTCTTC.